This T cell receptor (beta chain) was obtained from a study of beta chain features in type 1 diabetes. The germline V gene encodes CDR1 SGHTA and CDR2 FQGNSA. The CDR3 loop spans 14 amino acids. The V segment lost 3 bases and the J segment 3 bases; nucleotides outside the gene matches: 2. The collection from each donor was one heparinised blood draw averaging roughly 0.12 L. CD4+ naive, central memory, regulatory and stem cell-like memory cells were sorted via CD45RO/CCR7/CD25/CD127/CD95/CD27. Regarding the study as a whole: Among all four CD4+ subsets, Type 1 diabetes patients had TCRB CDR3s that were moderately but significantly shorter.

Expressed TCRB transcripts were sequenced because the entire RNA isolate underwent reverse transcription. Using immunoSEQ multiplex PCR, the repertoire was profiled, and TCRdb retains in-frame clones only, with some absent. The sample includes hundreds of thousands of clones, approximately 11% of them seen just once. This clone was observed a handful of times. What it binds is not known. The rearrangement uses TRBV7-2 and TRBJ2-3; 8 bases map to TRBD1. This receptor was taken from a man younger than 40 with type 1 diabetes. What was sequenced was naive CD4+ T cells from blood. CDR3 sequence reads: CASSFDRGTDTQYF. The CDR3 DNA reads as TGTGCCAGCAGCTTTGACAGGGGAACAGATACGCAGTATTTT. Together with reference TRBV7-2 and TRBJ2-3, the CDR3 gives the full variable domain: GAGVSQSPSNKVTEKGKDVELRCDPISGHTALYWYRQSLGQGLEFLIYFQGNSAPDKSGLPSDRFSAERTGGSVSTLTIQRTQQEDSAVYLCASSFDRGTDTQYFGPGTRLTVL.